Below, one T cell receptor beta chain is given with its context. Its antigen is unknown. CDR3 length equals 14 residues. Trimming removed 6 bases from V and 0 bases from J, with 12 bases in between. The V gene's germline CDR1 is SQVTM and CDR2 ANQGSEA. This sample is drawn from a study of T cell responses to AZD1222 COVID-19 vaccine. Study results and limitations: Spike as a whole was targeted by vaccine-associated CD4 TCRs, dominant at 160-218 and 743-854.

Libraries were prepared by immunoSEQ multiplex PCR; TCRdb keeps only in-frame clonotypes and omits some of them. The table shows more than 110,000 clones, with 85% to 95% occurring only once. This TCR came from an adult in good health. The chain carries TRBV29-1 and TRBJ2-1, with D perhaps assigned TRBD1 or TRBD2 (5 bases each). The sequenced sample was peripheral blood, obtained on day 0 of AZD1222 vaccination. In nucleotides, the CDR3 is TGCAGCGTCGGGGCCCAAACCTCCTACAATGAGCAGTTCTTC. It codes for CSVGAQTSYNEQFF.